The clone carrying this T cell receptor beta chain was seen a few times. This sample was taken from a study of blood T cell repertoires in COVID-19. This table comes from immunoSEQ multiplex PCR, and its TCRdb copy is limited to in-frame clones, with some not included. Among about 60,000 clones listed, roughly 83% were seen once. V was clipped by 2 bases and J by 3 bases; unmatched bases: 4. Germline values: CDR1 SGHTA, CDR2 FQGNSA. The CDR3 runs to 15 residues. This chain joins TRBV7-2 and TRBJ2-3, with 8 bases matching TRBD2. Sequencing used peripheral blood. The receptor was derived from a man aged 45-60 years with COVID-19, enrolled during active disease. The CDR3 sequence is CASSLNGRGTDTQYF. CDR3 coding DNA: TGTGCCAGCAGCTTAAACGGGAGGGGGACAGATACGCAGTATTTT.